Shown below are 22 T cell receptor beta chains from a single sample sequenced in a study of long-term antiretroviral therapy in people with HIV. The assay, immunoSEQ v3.0, was run at survey level. Some clones are missing from TCRdb's copy, which holds only in-frame ones; the method was immunoSEQ multiplex PCR. Of 20,000 to 30,000 clones listed, around 80% are singletons. The specimen was unsorted PBMCs, collected 1.2 years after starting antiretroviral therapy. Every receptor here comes from a woman between 40 and 55 years old with HIV.

The rearrangement joins TRBV19 to TRBJ1-1; a possible D gene is TRBD1 (6 bases). The germline CDR1 and CDR2 sequences are LNHDA and SQIVND (reference sequence). V was cut by 8 bases and J by 4 bases, with 14 bases left in between. This CDR3 comprises 13 residues. The CDR3 DNA sequence: TGTGCCAGTGAGGGGGTGCGGGGCACTGAAGCTTTCTTT. Translation gives CASEGVRGTEAFF.

The rearrangement links TRBV19 to TRBJ1-5; 10 bases line up with TRBD1. The germline V gene encodes CDR1 LNHDA and CDR2 SQIVND (reference sequence). Trimming took 6 bases from V and 6 from J; bases not matched to a gene: 8. This CDR3 spans 15 amino acids. CDR3 sequence reads: CASSWGQGNPQPQHF. As DNA, the CDR3 is TGTGCCAGTAGCTGGGGACAGGGGAATCCTCAGCCCCAGCATTTT.

The table lists this clone with a few counts. The chain has TRBV2 and TRBJ2-7; D unresolved. CDR1 SNHLY and CDR2 FYNNEI come from the germline V gene. V lost 7 bases and J 0 bases, leaving 10 bases between the germline ends. The CDR3 loop spans 13 amino acids. CDR3 sequence reads: CASKPGYSYEQYF. Written as DNA, the CDR3 is TGTGCCAGCAAACCGGGTTACTCCTACGAGCAGTACTTC. Full variable domain (outside the CDR3, taken from reference TRBV2 and TRBJ2-7): EPEVTQTPSHQVTQMGQEVILRCVPISNHLYFYWYRQILGQKVEFLVSFYNNEISEKSEIFDDQFSVERPDGSNFTLKIRSTKLEDSAMYFCASKPGYSYEQYFGPGTRLTVT.

The rearrangement links TRBV11-3 to TRBJ1-2; possibly TRBD1 for D (5 bases). Trimming cost V 5 bases and J 5 bases, with 12 bases left between them. The CDR3 runs to 13 residues. In germline, CDR1 is SGHNT, CDR2 YENEEA. This chain's CDR3 is CASSGGTDYGYTF. The CDR3 coding sequence is TGTGCCAGCAGCGGAGGGACGGATTATGGCTACACCTTC.

V and J are TRBV5-1 and TRBJ1-1; no definite D call. This CDR3 is built from 14 residues. V was cut by 2 bases and J by 1 base, with 9 bases left in between. CDR1 and CDR2 from the germline V gene are SGHRS and YFSETQ. CDR3 sequence: CASSLETSNTEAFF. The CDR3 DNA sequence: TGCGCCAGCAGCTTAGAGACCTCGAACACTGAAGCTTTCTTT.

This chain links TRBV10-3 with TRBJ1-1; no clear D. The CDR3 extends over 13 amino acids. Germline values: CDR1 ENHRY, CDR2 SYGVKD. The V gene lost 4 bases and the J gene lost 4 bases, with 10 bases spanning the gap. CDR3 region: CAISVTGSTEAFF. The CDR3, as DNA: TGTGCCATCAGTGTAACGGGTTCCACTGAAGCTTTCTTT.

The rearrangement joins TRBV10-2 to TRBJ2-1, with TRBD2 matching over 12 bases. V dropped 5 bases and J dropped 8; count of bases not matched to a gene: 7. Germline lookup yields CDR1 WSHSY and CDR2 SAAADI. The CDR3 consists of 15 residues. This CDR3 reads CASSSLAGGIYEQFF. The CDR3 coding sequence is TGCGCCAGCAGTTCCCTAGCGGGGGGGATTTATGAGCAGTTCTTC.

The chain recombines TRBV5-4 with TRBJ1-1, with D uncertain. V was clipped by 3 bases and J by 1 base, with 16 bases between them. Germline V gene sequence: CDR1 SGHNT, CDR2 YYREEE (reference sequence). The CDR3 covers 16 residues. The CDR3 reads CASSSRESRRNTEAFF. CDR3 coding DNA: TGTGCCAGCAGCTCGCGGGAATCTCGGCGGAACACTGAAGCTTTCTTT.

The chain carries TRBV11-3 and TRBJ2-1; D is unclear. This CDR3 contains 15 residues. CDR1 is SGHNT and CDR2 is YENEEA in the germline V gene. V lost 4 bases to trimming and J lost 6 bases, with 16 bases between them. CDR3 nucleotides: TGTGCCAGCAGCTCCCGGACCCCGGGCAGCAATGAGCAGTTCTTC. This translates into CASSSRTPGSNEQFF.

V is TRBV5-6 and J is TRBJ2-7, with a weak D call TRBD2 (5 bases). Trimming pared 0 bases from V and 4 bases from J, leaving 11 bases between. CDR3 length: 14 residues. The germline V gene has CDR1 SGHDT and CDR2 YYEEEE. The CDR3 nucleotides read TGTGCCAGCAGCTTGGGCGGGCAATCATACGAGCAGTACTTC. Its translation is CASSLGGQSYEQYF.

This clone was seen a few times. This chain links TRBV7-2 with TRBJ2-6; D is undetermined. Deletions cut 8 bases from V and 0 bases from J, with 8 bases between. Germline CDR1 reads SGHTA; CDR2 reads FQGNSA. The CDR3 contains 14 residues. The CDR3 coding sequence is TGTGCCAGCCGACTTGACTCTGGGGCCAACGTCCTGACTTTC. As protein: CASRLDSGANVLTF.

The CDR3 region is CAWSVRGTEAFF. As DNA, the CDR3 is TGTGCCTGGAGTGTAAGAGGCACTGAAGCTTTCTTT. The V gene is TRBV30, the J gene TRBJ1-1; D gene unclear. The ends were cut back, 0 bases at V and 4 bases at J, with 6 bases in the middle. Per the germline V gene, CDR1 is GTSNPN and CDR2 is SVGIG (reference sequence). The CDR3 consists of 12 residues. The variable domain in full, completed from reference TRBV30 and TRBJ1-1, reads SQTIHQWPATLVQPVGSPLSLECTVEGTSNPNLYWYRQAAGRGLQLLFYSVGIGQISSEVPQNLSASRPQDRQFILSSKKLLLSDSGFYLCAWSVRGTEAFFGQGTRLTVV.

The V gene is TRBV7-2, the J gene TRBJ1-5, with unresolved D. The CDR3 runs 12 residues. In germline, CDR1 is SGHTA, CDR2 FQGNSA. V lost 3 bases to trimming and J lost 4 bases, with 4 bases between them. The CDR3 DNA sequence: TGTGCCAGCAGCTTGATAAATCAGCCCCAGCATTTT. This encodes CASSLINQPQHF.

The J gene is TRBJ2-7, the V gene TRBV27; a possible D gene is TRBD1 (6 bases). The germline V gene has CDR1 MNHEY and CDR2 SMNVEV (reference sequence). The CDR3 loop spans 13 amino acids. V lost 6 bases, J lost 6 bases, and 15 bases lay in between. The CDR3 DNA reads TGTGCCAGCAGGGGGGCGGGTACAATCGAGCAGTACTTC. Protein: CASRGAGTIEQYF.

This sequence joins TRBV5-1 and TRBJ2-5; no clear D gene. This CDR3 has 15 amino acids. The V end lost 0 bases, the J end lost 0 bases, and 9 bases lay between the germline ends. Per the germline V gene, CDR1 is SGHRS and CDR2 is YFSETQ. The CDR3 is CASSLAGTYQETQYF. The DNA of the CDR3 is TGCGCCAGCAGCTTGGCCGGAACGTACCAAGAGACCCAGTACTTC.

This chain uses TRBV6-5 with TRBJ1-5; no clear D gene. The CDR3 totals 15 residues. V gave up 6 bases and J gave up 0 bases, with 12 bases separating them. Germline assignment: CDR1 MNHEY and CDR2 SVGAGI. This CDR3 is CASRPQRGSNQPQHF. In DNA, the CDR3 is TGTGCCAGCAGACCCCAGCGCGGTAGCAATCAGCCCCAGCATTTT.

This clone was counted between two and nine times. The CDR3 DNA follows: TGTGCCAGCAGTTTAAGTCGGAACTACGAGCAGTACTTC. Amino acids: CASSLSRNYEQYF. The V call is TRBV27, the J call TRBJ2-7; no clear D. Germline-derived CDR1 and CDR2 are MNHEY and SMNVEV (reference sequence). Trimming removed 2 bases from V and 3 bases from J, with 8 bases in between. This CDR3 spans 13 amino acids.

CDR3: CASRLTGDYGYTF. The CDR3 bases are TGTGCCAGCAGATTGACAGGGGACTATGGCTACACCTTC. The rearrangement links TRBV11-2 to TRBJ1-2, with 8 bases identical to TRBD1. J lost 3 bases, V lost 6 bases, and 3 bases had no gene match. Germline CDR1 reads SGHAT; CDR2 reads FQNNGV. The CDR3 totals 13 residues.

In this sample, this clone turned up once. V gene TRBV11-2 combines with J gene TRBJ2-1, with D tentatively TRBD2 (5 bases). V was trimmed by 1 base and J by 6 bases, leaving 13 bases between them. Germline CDR1 reads SGHAT; CDR2 reads FQNNGV. The CDR3 sequence is 15 residues long. Here the CDR3 DNA reads TGTGCCAGCAGCTTAGGGCGGGTTGGGGTCAATGAGCAGTTCTTC. Translated, it gives CASSLGRVGVNEQFF. The variable domain in full, with the rest retrieved from reference TRBV11-2 and TRBJ2-1, is EAGVAQSPRYKIIEKRQSVAFWCNPISGHATLYWYQQILGQGPKLLIQFQNNGVVDDSQLPKDRFSAERLKGVDSTLKIQPAKLEDSAVYLCASSLGRVGVNEQFFGPGTRLTVL.

This chain joins TRBV4-3 and TRBJ2-7; maybe TRBD2 (7 bases). Germline V CDR1 and CDR2: LGHNA, YSLEER. The CDR3 has 16 residues. Trimming took 0 bases from V and 0 from J, leaving 12 bases between them. The CDR3 DNA follows: TGCGCCAGCAGCCAAGATCGGGGGGCATACTCCTACGAGCAGTACTTC. This sequence encodes CASSQDRGAYSYEQYF.

The rearrangement links TRBV5-8 to TRBJ2-1, with D possibly being TRBD2 (5 bases). The CDR3 length is 12 residues. Germline assignment: CDR1 SGHTS and CDR2 YDEGEE. V was trimmed by 3 bases and J by 12 bases, leaving 13 bases between them. CDR3: CASSSDEGPQFF. CDR3 in DNA: TGTGCCAGCAGCTCAGATGAGGGTCCGCAGTTCTTC.

This chain joins TRBV5-6 and TRBJ1-1; D remains ambiguous. Trimming removed 0 bases from V and 10 bases from J, with 13 bases in between. The CDR3 extends over 13 amino acids. In germline, CDR1 is SGHDT, CDR2 YYEEEE. The CDR3 region has the DNA TGTGCCAGCAGCTTGGGGTCGCACGGTCCAGCTTTCTTT. It specifies CASSLGSHGPAFF.